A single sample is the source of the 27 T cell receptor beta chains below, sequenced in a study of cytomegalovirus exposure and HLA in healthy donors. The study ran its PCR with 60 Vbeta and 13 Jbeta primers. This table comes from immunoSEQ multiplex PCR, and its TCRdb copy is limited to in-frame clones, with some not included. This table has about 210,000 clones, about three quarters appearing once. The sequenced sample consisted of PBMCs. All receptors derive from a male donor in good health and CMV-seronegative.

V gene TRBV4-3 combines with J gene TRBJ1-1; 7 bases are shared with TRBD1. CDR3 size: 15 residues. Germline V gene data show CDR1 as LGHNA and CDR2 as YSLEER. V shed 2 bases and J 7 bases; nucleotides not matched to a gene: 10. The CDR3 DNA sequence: TGCGCCAGCAGCCAACTTACAGGGGTTGATAGTGAAGCTTTCTTT. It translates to CASSQLTGVDSEAFF.

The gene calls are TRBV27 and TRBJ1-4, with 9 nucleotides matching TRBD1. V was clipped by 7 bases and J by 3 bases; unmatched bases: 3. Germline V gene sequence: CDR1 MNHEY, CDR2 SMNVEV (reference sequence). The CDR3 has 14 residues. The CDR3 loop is CASTGTGSNEKLFF. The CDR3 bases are TGTGCCAGCACGGGGACAGGGTCTAATGAAAAACTGTTTTTT. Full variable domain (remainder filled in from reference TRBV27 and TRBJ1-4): EAQVTQNPRYLITVTGKKLTVTCSQNMNHEYMSWYRQDPGLGLRQIYYSMNVEVTDKGDVPEGYKVSRKEKRNFPLILESPSPNQTSLYFCASTGTGSNEKLFFGSGTQLSVL.

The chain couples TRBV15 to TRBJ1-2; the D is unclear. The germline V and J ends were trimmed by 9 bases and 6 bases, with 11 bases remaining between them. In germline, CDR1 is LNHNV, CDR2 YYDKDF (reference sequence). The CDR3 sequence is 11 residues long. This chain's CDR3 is CATTVGDGYTF. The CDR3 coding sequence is TGTGCCACAACGGTTGGTGATGGCTACACCTTC.

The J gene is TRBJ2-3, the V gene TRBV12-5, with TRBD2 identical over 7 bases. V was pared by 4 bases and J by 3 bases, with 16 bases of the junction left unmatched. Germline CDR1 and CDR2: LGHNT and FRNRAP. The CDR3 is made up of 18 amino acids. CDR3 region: CASGSAGALRTGTDTQYF. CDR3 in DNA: TGTGCTAGTGGTTCGGCGGGAGCCCTCCGAACCGGGACAGATACGCAGTATTTT.

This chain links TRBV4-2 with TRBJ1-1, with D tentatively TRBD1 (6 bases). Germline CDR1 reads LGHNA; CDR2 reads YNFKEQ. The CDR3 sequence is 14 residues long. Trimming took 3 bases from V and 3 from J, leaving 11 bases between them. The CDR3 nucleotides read TGTGCCAGCAGCCAGAACAGGGCGGACACTGAAGCTTTCTTT. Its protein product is CASSQNRADTEAFF.

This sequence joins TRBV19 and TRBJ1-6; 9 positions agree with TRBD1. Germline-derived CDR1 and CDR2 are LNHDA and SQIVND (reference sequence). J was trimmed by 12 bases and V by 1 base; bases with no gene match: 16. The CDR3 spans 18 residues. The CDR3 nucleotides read TGTGCCAGTAGTATAGCCCCACAGGGGGCGACCCCAACGATACCCCTCCACTTT. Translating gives CASSIAPQGATPTIPLHF.

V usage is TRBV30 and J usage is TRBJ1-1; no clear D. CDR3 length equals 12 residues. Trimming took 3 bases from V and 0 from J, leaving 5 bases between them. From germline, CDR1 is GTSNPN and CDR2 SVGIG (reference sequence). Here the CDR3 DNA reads TGTGCCTGGAGCCCCATGAACACTGAAGCTTTCTTT. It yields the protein CAWSPMNTEAFF.

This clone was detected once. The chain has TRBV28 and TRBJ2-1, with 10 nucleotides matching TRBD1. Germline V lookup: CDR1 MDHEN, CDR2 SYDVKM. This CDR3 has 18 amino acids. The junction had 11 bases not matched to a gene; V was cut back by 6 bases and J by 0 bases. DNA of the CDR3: TGTGCCAGCAGCCGCGGGACAGGGGCTATCTCCTCCTACAATGAGCAGTTCTTC. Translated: CASSRGTGAISSYNEQFF.

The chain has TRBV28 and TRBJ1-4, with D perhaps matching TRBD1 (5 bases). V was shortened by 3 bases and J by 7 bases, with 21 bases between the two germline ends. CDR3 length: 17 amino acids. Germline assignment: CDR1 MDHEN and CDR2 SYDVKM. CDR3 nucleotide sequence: TGTGCCAGCAGTTTGACCGGGACTGGGTCGGGGTTTGAAAAACTGTTTTTT. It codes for CASSLTGTGSGFEKLFF.

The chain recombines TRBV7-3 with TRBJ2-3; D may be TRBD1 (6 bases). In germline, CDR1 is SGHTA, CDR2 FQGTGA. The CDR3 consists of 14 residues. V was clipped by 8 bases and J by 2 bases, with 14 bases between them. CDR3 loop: CASGLTGSTDTQYF. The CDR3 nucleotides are TGTGCCAGCGGCCTGACAGGTTCCACAGATACGCAGTATTTT. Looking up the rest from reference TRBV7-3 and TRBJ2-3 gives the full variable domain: GAGVSQTPSNKVTEKGKYVELRCDPISGHTALYWYRQSLGQGPEFLIYFQGTGAADDSGLPNDRFFAVRPEGSVSTLKIQRTERGDSAVYLCASGLTGSTDTQYFGPGTRLTVL.

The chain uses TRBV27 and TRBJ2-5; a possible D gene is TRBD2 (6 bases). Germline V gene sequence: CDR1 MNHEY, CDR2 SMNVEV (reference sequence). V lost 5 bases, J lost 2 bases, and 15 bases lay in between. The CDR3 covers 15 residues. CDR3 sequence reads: CASSPNVGLQETQYF. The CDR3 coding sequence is TGTGCCAGCAGTCCAAACGTAGGACTACAAGAGACCCAGTACTTC.

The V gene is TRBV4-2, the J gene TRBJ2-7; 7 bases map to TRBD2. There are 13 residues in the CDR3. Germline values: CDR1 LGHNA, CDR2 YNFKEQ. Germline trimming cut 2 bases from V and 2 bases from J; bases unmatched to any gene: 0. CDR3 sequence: CASSQLAAYEQYF. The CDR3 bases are TGTGCCAGCAGCCAACTAGCGGCCTACGAGCAGTACTTC.

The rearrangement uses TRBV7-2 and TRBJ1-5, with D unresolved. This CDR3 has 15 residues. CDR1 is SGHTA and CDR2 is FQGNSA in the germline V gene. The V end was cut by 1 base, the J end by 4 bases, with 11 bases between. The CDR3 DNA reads TGTGCCAGCAGCTTAGTTCCAGGTGGAAATCAGCCCCAGCATTTT. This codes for CASSLVPGGNQPQHF.

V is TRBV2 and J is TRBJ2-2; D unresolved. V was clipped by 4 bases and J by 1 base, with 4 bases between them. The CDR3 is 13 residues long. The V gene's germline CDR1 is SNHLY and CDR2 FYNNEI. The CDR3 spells CASSGLNTGELFF. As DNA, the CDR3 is TGTGCCAGCAGTGGACTGAACACCGGGGAGCTGTTTTTT.

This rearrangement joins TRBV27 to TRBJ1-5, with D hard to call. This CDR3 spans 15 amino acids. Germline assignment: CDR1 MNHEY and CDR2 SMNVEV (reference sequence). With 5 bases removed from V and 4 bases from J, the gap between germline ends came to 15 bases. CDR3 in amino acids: CASSELRGSNQPQHF. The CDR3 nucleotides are TGTGCCAGCAGTGAACTCCGGGGTAGTAATCAGCCCCAGCATTTT.

The CDR3 region is CAWLGQFVGETQYF. CDR3 in DNA: TGTGCCTGGTTGGGGCAGTTCGTAGGGGAGACCCAGTACTTC. The V gene is TRBV30, the J gene TRBJ2-5; D may be TRBD1 (5 bases). The CDR3 covers 14 residues. Germline lookup yields CDR1 GTSNPN and CDR2 SVGIG (reference sequence). The germline V and J ends were trimmed by 5 bases and 5 bases, with 18 bases remaining between them.

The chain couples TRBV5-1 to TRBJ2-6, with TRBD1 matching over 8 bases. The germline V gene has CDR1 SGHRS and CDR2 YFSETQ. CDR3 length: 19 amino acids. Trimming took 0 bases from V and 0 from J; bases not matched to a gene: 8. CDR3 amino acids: CASSLEGTGRYSGANVLTF. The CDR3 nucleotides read TGCGCCAGCAGCTTGGAAGGGACAGGACGTTACTCTGGGGCCAACGTCCTGACTTTC.

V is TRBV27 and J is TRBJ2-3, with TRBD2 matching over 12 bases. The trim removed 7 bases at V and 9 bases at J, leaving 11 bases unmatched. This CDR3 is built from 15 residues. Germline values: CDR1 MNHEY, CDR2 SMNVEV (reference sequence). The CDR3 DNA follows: TGTGCCAGCACATTAGGACTAGCGGGAATTGGAACGCAGTATTTT. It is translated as CASTLGLAGIGTQYF.

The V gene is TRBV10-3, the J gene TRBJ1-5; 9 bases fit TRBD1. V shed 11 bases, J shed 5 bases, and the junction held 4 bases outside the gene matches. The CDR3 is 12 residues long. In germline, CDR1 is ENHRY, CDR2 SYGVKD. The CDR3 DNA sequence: TGTGCCTCACGGGACAGGGATCAGCCCCAGCATTTT. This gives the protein CASRDRDQPQHF.

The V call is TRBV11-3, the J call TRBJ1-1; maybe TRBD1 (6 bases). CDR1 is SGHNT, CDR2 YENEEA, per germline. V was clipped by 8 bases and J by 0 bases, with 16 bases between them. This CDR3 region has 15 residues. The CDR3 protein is CASSPGGPLNTEAFF. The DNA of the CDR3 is TGTGCCAGCTCCCCGGGGGGCCCGTTGAACACTGAAGCTTTCTTT. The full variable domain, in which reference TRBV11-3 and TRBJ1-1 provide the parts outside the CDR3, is EAGVVQSPRYKIIEKKQPVAFWCNPISGHNTLYWYLQNLGQGPELLIRYENEEAVDDSQLPKDRFSAERLKGVDSTLKIQPAELGDSAVYLCASSPGGPLNTEAFFGQGTRLTVV.

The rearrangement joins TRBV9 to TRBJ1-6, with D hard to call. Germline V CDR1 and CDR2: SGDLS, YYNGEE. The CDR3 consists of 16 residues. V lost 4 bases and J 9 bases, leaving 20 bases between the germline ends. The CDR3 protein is CASSSTAGVVGSPLHF. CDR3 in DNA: TGTGCCAGCAGCTCAACGGCGGGAGTTGTCGGTTCACCCCTCCACTTT.

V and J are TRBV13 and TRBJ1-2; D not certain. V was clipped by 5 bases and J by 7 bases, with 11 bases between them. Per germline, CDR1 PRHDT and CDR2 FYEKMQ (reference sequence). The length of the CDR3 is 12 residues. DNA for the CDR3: TGTGCCAGCAGCGAAGTTAGTCTTGGCTACACCTTC. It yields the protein CASSEVSLGYTF.

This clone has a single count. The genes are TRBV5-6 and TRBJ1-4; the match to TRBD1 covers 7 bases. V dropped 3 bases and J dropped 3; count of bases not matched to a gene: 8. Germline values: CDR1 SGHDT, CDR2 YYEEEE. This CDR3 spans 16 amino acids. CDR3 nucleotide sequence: TGTGCCAGCAGCTCCACCGACAGGGCGGCTAATGAAAAACTGTTTTTT. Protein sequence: CASSSTDRAANEKLFF. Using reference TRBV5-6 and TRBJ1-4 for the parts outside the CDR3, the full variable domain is DAGVTQSPTHLIKTRGQQVTLRCSPKSGHDTVSWYQQALGQGPQFIFQYYEEEERQRGNFPDRFSGHQFPNYSSELNVNALLLGDSALYLCASSSTDRAANEKLFFGSGTQLSVL.

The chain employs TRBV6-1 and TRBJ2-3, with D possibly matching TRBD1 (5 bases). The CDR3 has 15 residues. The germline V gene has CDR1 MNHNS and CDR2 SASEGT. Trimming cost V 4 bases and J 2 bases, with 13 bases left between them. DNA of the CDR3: TGTGCCAGCAGTGCATCCCCTGGGGCCACAGATACGCAGTATTTT. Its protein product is CASSASPGATDTQYF.

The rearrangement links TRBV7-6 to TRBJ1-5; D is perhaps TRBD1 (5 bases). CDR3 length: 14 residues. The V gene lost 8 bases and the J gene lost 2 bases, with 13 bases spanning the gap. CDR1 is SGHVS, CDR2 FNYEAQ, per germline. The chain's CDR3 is CASGGEYGNQPQHF. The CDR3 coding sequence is TGTGCCAGCGGAGGGGAGTACGGCAATCAGCCCCAGCATTTT.

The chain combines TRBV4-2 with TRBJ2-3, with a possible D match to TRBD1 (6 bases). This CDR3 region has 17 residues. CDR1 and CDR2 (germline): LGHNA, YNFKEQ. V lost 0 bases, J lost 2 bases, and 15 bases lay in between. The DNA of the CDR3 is TGTGCCAGCAGCCAAGAGAGTAACAGGGCTCTCACAGATACGCAGTATTTT. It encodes CASSQESNRALTDTQYF.

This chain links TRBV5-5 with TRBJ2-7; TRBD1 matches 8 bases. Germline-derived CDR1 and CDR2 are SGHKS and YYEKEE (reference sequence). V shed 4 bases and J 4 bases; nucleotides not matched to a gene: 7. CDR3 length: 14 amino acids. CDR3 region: CASSRPGTGYEQYF. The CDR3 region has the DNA TGTGCCAGCAGCCGTCCCGGGACAGGATACGAGCAGTACTTC.